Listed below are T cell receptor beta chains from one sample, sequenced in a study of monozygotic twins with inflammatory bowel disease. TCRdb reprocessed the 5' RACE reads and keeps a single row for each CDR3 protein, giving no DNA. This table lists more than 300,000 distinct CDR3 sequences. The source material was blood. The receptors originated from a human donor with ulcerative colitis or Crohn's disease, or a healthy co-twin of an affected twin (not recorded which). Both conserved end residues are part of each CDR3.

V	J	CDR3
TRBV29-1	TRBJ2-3	CSGGTGRDTQYF
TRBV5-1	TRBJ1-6	CASSVGTAYNSPLHF
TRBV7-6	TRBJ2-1	CASSLGFAATSGGYSYNEQFF
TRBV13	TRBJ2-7	CASSLEAPGYEQYF
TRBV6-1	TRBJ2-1	CATTLHQGRAESEQFF
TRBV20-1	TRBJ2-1	CRTRRGGTYNEQFF
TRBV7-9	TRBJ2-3	CASSFGYTDTQYF
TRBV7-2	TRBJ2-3	CASSLDRSDTQYF
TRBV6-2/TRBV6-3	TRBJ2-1	CASRRVGISYNEQFF
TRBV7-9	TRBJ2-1	CASSLSVSNEQFF
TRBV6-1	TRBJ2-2	CASSGQGFSGELFF
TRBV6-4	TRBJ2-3	CASSDSTSGSTDTQYF
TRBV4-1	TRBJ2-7	CASSQDLGYYEQYF
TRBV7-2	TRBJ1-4	CASSFEGRISNEKLFF
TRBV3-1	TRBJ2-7	CASSREWSSYEQYF
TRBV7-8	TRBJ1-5	CATRSTGGLSNQPQHF
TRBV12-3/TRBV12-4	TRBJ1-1	CASSFQVGTEAFF
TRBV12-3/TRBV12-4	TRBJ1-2	CASSPPAVYGYTF
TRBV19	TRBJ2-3	CASSILIGLADTQYF